The 16 T cell receptor beta chains given below trace back to one sample, sequenced in a study of T cell repertoires in cytomegalovirus infection (dated 2019 in TCRdb). These receptors have no identified antigens. The sample's treatment or condition, from its label and the paper: in vitro stimulation with specific CMV peptide epitopes to enrich CMV-specific T cells. Sequencing was performed on an Illumina HiSeq 1500. In TCRdb, the public reads were trimmed at Q25 with fastp and aligned with MiXCR, with productive beta chains retained. One record per CDR3 amino acid sequence lists the most common genes and DNA. This sample lists roughly 990,000 distinct CDR3 sequences; approximately 31% were detected once. Of the sample, over 10% falls within the top ten clones. This material consisted of cultured CD8+ T cells from PBMCs, taken from culture after CMV antigen stimulation. The receptors derive from a human donor in good health (CMV status not recorded). Some clones in this sample may be carry-over from other donors' samples.

This clonotype was seen a few times. CDR3 in amino acids: CASSGTGDGSSEQFF. The CDR3 DNA reads TGTGCCAGCAGCGGGACAGGGGACGGTTCGAGTGAGCAGTTCTTC. V and J are TRBV11-2 and TRBJ2-1; 10 bases align to TRBD1. The V gene's germline CDR1 is SGHAT and CDR2 FQNNGV. This CDR3 comprises 15 residues. Trimming took 5 bases from V and 9 from J; bases not matched to a gene: 10. The entire variable domain, with the rest obtained from reference TRBV11-2 and TRBJ2-1, is as follows: EAGVAQSPRYKIIEKRQSVAFWCNPISGHATLYWYQQILGQGPKLLIQFQNNGVVDDSQLPKDRFSAERLKGVDSTLKIQPAKLEDSAVYLCASSGTGDGSSEQFFGPGTRLTVL.

About this clonotype itself: Being one base from a much bigger clone, this may be a read error. The chain couples TRBV7-8 to TRBJ2-1; D possibly matches TRBD1 or TRBD2 (6 bases each). CDR3 length: 15 residues. The germline V gene has CDR1 SGHVS and CDR2 FQNEAQ. The CDR3 loop reads CTSSSLGGGYNEQFF. DNA of the CDR3: TGTACCAGCAGCTCTCTCGGGGGCGGCTACAATGAGCAGTTCTTC.

In this sample, this clonotype turned up many times. The chain has TRBV7-2 and TRBJ1-2, with D uncertain. The V gene lost 3 bases and the J gene lost 8 bases, with 4 bases spanning the gap. This CDR3 contains 10 residues. In germline, CDR1 is SGHTA, CDR2 FQGNSA. The CDR3 DNA reads TGTGCCAGCAGCTTTTACGGCTACACCTTC. Its protein product is CASSFYGYTF.

This clonotype has only a few counts. This chain joins TRBV24-1 and TRBJ2-2; a weak D match, TRBD1 (6 bases). Trimming removed 7 bases at V and 2 bases at J, with 10 bases between. This CDR3 has 14 amino acids. The germline CDR1 and CDR2 sequences are KGHDR and SFDVKD. This CDR3 reads CATSQQGNTGELFF. The DNA for the CDR3 is TGTGCCACCAGCCAACAGGGTAACACCGGGGAGCTGTTTTTT.

V is TRBV12-3 or TRBV12-4 and J is TRBJ1-5; D remains ambiguous. The CDR3 spans 12 residues. Trimming shortened V by 1 base and J by 12 bases, and 10 bases separated the two germline ends. The CDR3 sequence is CASSLGHPRQHF. The DNA for the CDR3 is TGTGCCAGCAGTTTAGGGCACCCTCGCCAGCATTTT.

In its sample, this clonotype was seen many times. The chain uses TRBV7-8 and TRBJ2-1; 14 nucleotides match TRBD2. V was clipped by 0 bases and J by 4 bases; unmatched bases: 8. The CDR3 is 19 residues long. Germline-derived CDR1 and CDR2 are SGHVS and FQNEAQ. CDR3 sequence (DNA): TGTGCCAGCAGCTTAGCCGGGACTAGCGGGGGTATAAAGTACAATGAGCAGTTCTTC. As protein: CASSLAGTSGGIKYNEQFF. Looking up the rest from reference TRBV7-8 and TRBJ2-1 gives the full variable domain: GAGVSQSPRYKVAKRGQDVALRCDPISGHVSLFWYQQALGQGPEFLTYFQNEAQLDKSGLPSDRFFAERPEGSVSTLKIQRTQQEDSAVYLCASSLAGTSGGIKYNEQFFGPGTRLTVL.

Only a few counts were recorded for this clonotype. This chain uses TRBV5-4 with TRBJ1-2; D call uncertain. The length of the CDR3 is 16 residues. Trimming shortened V by 2 bases and J by 4 bases, and 18 bases separated the two germline ends. The germline V gene has CDR1 SGHNT and CDR2 YYREEE (reference sequence). CDR3 bases: TGTGCCAGCAGCTTCATCCCCGACTCGAACCCCTATGGCTACACCTTC. It codes for CASSFIPDSNPYGYTF.

The CDR3 is CASSLDGQGLAKNIQYF. DNA for the CDR3: TGTGCCAGCAGCTTGGACGGGCAGGGATTAGCCAAAAACATTCAGTACTTC. The chain links TRBV5-4 to TRBJ2-4; a possible D gene is TRBD1 (5 bases). With 0 bases removed from V and 0 bases from J, the gap between germline ends came to 13 bases. The CDR3 has 17 amino acids. Germline V gene lookup returns CDR1 SGHNT and CDR2 YYREEE (reference sequence). Looking up the rest from reference TRBV5-4 and TRBJ2-4 gives the full variable domain: ETGVTQSPTHLIKTRGQQVTLRCSSQSGHNTVSWYQQALGQGPQFIFQYYREEENGRGNFPPRFSGLQFPNYSSELNVNALELDDSALYLCASSLDGQGLAKNIQYFGAGTRLSVL.

This clonotype showed up just a few times. The J gene is TRBJ2-3, the V gene TRBV7-9; 9 nucleotides align to TRBD2. CDR1 and CDR2 from the germline V gene are SEHNR and FQNEAQ (reference sequence). J gave up 6 bases and V 5 bases, and 12 bases lay outside the gene matches. CDR3 size: 16 residues. The CDR3 protein is CASSQVAGDPGDTQYF. Written as DNA, the CDR3 is TGTGCCAGCAGCCAAGTAGCGGGGGACCCCGGGGATACGCAGTATTTT.

This clonotype has only a few counts. V and J are TRBV28 and TRBJ1-5; the D gene is possibly TRBD1 (5 bases). This CDR3 comprises 17 residues. CDR1 and CDR2 (germline): MDHEN, SYDVKM. V dropped 1 base and J dropped 5 bases, with 18 bases sitting between them. In DNA, the CDR3 is TGTGCCAGCAGTTTATCGGGTGGAGGGGATCCAGATCAGCCCCAGCATTTT. Translating it yields CASSLSGGGDPDQPQHF.

This rearrangement joins TRBV27 to TRBJ2-7; D gene ambiguous. Deletions cut 2 bases from V and 2 bases from J, with 10 bases between. This CDR3 spans 14 amino acids. Germline-derived CDR1 and CDR2 are MNHEY and SMNVEV (reference sequence). CDR3 DNA: TGTGCCAGCAGTTTAGCAGGTCCCGCCTACGAGCAGTACGTC. This codes for CASSLAGPAYEQYV.

This clonotype appeared many times. The rearrangement uses TRBV7-6 and TRBJ2-2; 7 nucleotides agree with TRBD1. The V segment lost 5 bases and the J segment 0 bases; nucleotides outside the gene matches: 3. Germline lookup yields CDR1 SGHVS and CDR2 FNYEAQ. The CDR3 sequence is 15 residues long. In DNA, the CDR3 is TGTGCCAGCAGCCGAGGGACAGCGAACACCGGGGAGCTGTTTTTT. It is translated as CASSRGTANTGELFF.

This clonotype was picked up a small number of times. The gene calls are TRBV9 and TRBJ1-1, with 7 bases that match TRBD1. The CDR3 sequence is 16 residues long. Per the germline V gene, CDR1 is SGDLS and CDR2 is YYNGEE. V shed 0 bases and J 5 bases; nucleotides not matched to a gene: 10. The CDR3 here is CASSVVRGRGRTEAFF. DNA for the CDR3: TGTGCCAGCAGCGTAGTAAGGGGCAGGGGGAGGACTGAAGCTTTCTTT.

The CDR3: CASSVSGTNSNQPQHF. The CDR3 coding sequence is TGTGCCAGCAGCGTCTCCGGGACAAATAGCAATCAGCCCCAGCATTTT. The chain has TRBV25-1 and TRBJ1-5, with a weak D call TRBD1 (6 bases). CDR1 and CDR2 (germline): MGHDK, SYGVNS. CDR3 size: 16 residues. V gave up 6 bases and J gave up 0 bases, with 15 bases separating them.

The table lists this clonotype with a few counts. V and J are TRBV7-2 and TRBJ1-1, with 9 bases lining up with TRBD1. With 7 bases clipped from V and 3 bases from J, the junction kept 9 bases outside the gene matches. CDR1 is SGHTA and CDR2 is FQGNSA in the germline V gene. The CDR3 covers 15 residues. CDR3 bases: TGTGCCAGCACGAGGGACAGGGAGTACGACACTGAAGCTTTCTTT. Translation gives CASTRDREYDTEAFF.

This chain connects TRBV19 to TRBJ2-1; TRBD1 might be the D (5 bases). The CDR3 spans 18 residues. CDR1 is LNHDA, CDR2 SQIVND, per germline (reference sequence). The germline V and J ends were trimmed by 1 base and 0 bases, with 16 bases remaining between them. CDR3 nucleotide sequence: TGTGCCAGTAGTATAGTAATAGGGGCACCCAGCTCCTACAATGAGCAGTTCTTC. Amino acid sequence: CASSIVIGAPSSYNEQFF.